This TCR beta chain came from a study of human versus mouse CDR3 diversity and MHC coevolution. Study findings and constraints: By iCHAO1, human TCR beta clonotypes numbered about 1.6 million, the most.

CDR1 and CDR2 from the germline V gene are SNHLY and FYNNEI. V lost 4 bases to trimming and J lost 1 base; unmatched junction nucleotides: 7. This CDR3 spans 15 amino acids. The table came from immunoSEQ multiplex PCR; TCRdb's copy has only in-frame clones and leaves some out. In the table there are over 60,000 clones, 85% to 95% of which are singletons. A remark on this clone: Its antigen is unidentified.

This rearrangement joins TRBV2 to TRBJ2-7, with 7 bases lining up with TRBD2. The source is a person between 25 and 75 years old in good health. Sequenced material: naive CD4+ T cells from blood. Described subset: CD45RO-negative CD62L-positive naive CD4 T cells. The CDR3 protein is CASSVYGGISYEQYF. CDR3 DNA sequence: TGTGCCAGCAGTGTATACGGGGGGATTTCCTACGAGCAGTACTTC.